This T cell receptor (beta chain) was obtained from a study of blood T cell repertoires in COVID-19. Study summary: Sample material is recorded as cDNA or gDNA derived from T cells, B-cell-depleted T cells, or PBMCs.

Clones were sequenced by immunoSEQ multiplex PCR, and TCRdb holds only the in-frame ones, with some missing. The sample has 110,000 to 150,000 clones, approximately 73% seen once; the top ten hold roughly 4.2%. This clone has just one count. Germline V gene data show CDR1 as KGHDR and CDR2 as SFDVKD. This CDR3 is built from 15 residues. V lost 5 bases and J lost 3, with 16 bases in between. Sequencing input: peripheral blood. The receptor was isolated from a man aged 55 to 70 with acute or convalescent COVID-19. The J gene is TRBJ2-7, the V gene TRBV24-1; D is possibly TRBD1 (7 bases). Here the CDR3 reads CATSVGQGGLYEQYF. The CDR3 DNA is TGTGCCACCAGTGTAGGTCAGGGGGGCCTCTACGAGCAGTACTTC.